The present T cell receptor (beta chain) was sequenced within a study of human T cells and chemical hapten exposure. Study results and caveats: Significantly greater numbers of large CDR3 similarity clusters came from expanded TCRs than from controls.

The CDR3 sequence is 15 residues long. Germline CDR1 reads SGHNT; CDR2 reads YENEEA. V was pared by 5 bases and J by 6 bases, with 8 bases of the junction left unmatched. From the RACE reads, TCRdb called clonotypes with MiXCR, one entry per CDR3 protein. Of 60,000 to 70,000 distinct CDR3 sequences in the sample, roughly 9.7% were seen once. Time point in this sample: pre-sensitization, week 0. Treatment meaning: therapeutic diphenylcyclopropenone sensitization with weekly scalp DPC. This clonotype was counted between two and nine times. Its antigen is unidentified. This clonotype was obtained from a woman between 50 and 59 years old with alopecia areata. Some clones in this sample may be carry-over from other donors' samples. Here the sequenced sample was whole blood, taken in connection with sensitization to the hapten diphenylcyclopropenone (DPC). This chain links TRBV11-3 with TRBJ2-1; 9 bases line up with TRBD1. CDR3 protein: CASSNRDRARNEQFF. Written as DNA, the CDR3 is TGTGCCAGCAGCAACCGGGACAGGGCCCGCAATGAGCAGTTCTTC.